This entry lists 15 T cell receptor beta chains sequenced from one sample in a study of CD8 T cells in ankylosing spondylitis. Their cognate antigens are unknown. Study-level findings and limits: Blood of patients with ankylosing spondylitis appeared to be characterized by a TCR beta motif of eight highly homologous variants.

TCRdb re-called the 5' RACE reads with MiXCR, one entry per CDR3 protein. The data show more than 600,000 distinct CDR3 sequences, with roughly 20% seen just once and under 20% held by the top ten. The sequenced sample consisted of blood, either unsorted or a sorted T cell fraction (not recorded which). These receptors originate from a male donor with ankylosing spondylitis.

The chain joins TRBV19 to TRBJ2-1; the D gene is possibly TRBD2 (6 bases). Germline loops: CDR1 LNHDA, CDR2 SQIVND (reference sequence). The CDR3 is 15 residues long. Trimming stripped 3 bases from V and 6 bases from J, with 15 bases between. CDR3 sequence: CASSIREPAINEQFF. In DNA form, the CDR3 reads TGTGCCAGTAGTATCCGGGAGCCCGCCATCAATGAGCAGTTCTTC.

This clonotype turned up a few times. The genes are TRBV5-6 and TRBJ1-4; D remains unclear. The germline V and J ends were trimmed by 0 bases and 6 bases, with 6 bases remaining between them. Germline assignment: CDR1 SGHDT and CDR2 YYEEEE. There are 13 residues in the CDR3. CDR3: CASSLDRYEKLFF. CDR3 in DNA: TGTGCCAGCAGCTTGGACAGATATGAAAAACTGTTTTTT.

The CDR3 coding sequence is TGCGCCAGCAGCTCCCGACAGGGCTCTGGGGCCAACGTCCTGACTTTC. Amino acids: CASSSRQGSGANVLTF. The chain recombines TRBV5-1 with TRBJ2-6; 7 nucleotides line up with TRBD1. The CDR3 totals 16 residues. The germline V gene has CDR1 SGHRS and CDR2 YFSETQ. Trimming took 3 bases from V and 0 from J; bases not matched to a gene: 3.

The chain employs TRBV6-1 and TRBJ2-1; D might be TRBD1 (5 bases). The V end lost 7 bases, the J end lost 0 bases, and 19 bases lay between the germline ends. The CDR3 sequence is 17 residues long. Germline V CDR1 and CDR2: MNHNS, SASEGT. DNA for the CDR3: TGTGCCAGCACACACTACTCACCCGACAGCTCCTACAATGAGCAGTTCTTC. Its protein is CASTHYSPDSSYNEQFF.

In its sample, this clonotype was seen a few times. The V and J genes are TRBV4-3 and TRBJ1-2, with unresolved D. V shed 0 bases and J shed 14 bases, with 19 bases lying between them. The germline gives CDR1 LGHNA, CDR2 YSLEER. This CDR3 has 14 residues. CDR3 loop: CASSQDRSVSDCTF. The CDR3 nucleotides read TGCGCCAGCAGCCAAGATCGTTCTGTGTCGGACTGTACCTTC.

This clonotype was detected only a few times. The chain uses TRBV27 and TRBJ2-1; D call uncertain. The CDR3 consists of 16 residues. CDR1 is MNHEY and CDR2 is SMNVEV in the germline V gene (reference sequence). Trimming took off 5 bases at V and 2 bases at J, with 16 bases between the two ends. The CDR3 loop is CASSPTGLLTYNEQFF. The CDR3, as DNA: TGTGCCAGCAGTCCCACCGGTCTCCTAACCTACAATGAGCAGTTCTTC.

This sequence joins TRBV3-1 and TRBJ2-1; D might be TRBD2 (6 bases). V lost 4 bases and J 4 bases, leaving 17 bases between the germline ends. This CDR3 comprises 16 residues. Germline assignment: CDR1 LGHDT and CDR2 YNNKEL (reference sequence). CDR3 region: CASSRPRSGAYNEQFF. The CDR3 DNA reads TGTGCCAGCAGCCGGCCGCGTAGCGGAGCTTACAATGAGCAGTTCTTC.

The V and J genes are TRBV6-5 and TRBJ2-7; a weak D match, TRBD2 (6 bases). The V end lost 4 bases, the J end lost 5 bases, and 18 bases lay between the germline ends. CDR1 is MNHEY and CDR2 is SVGAGI in the germline V gene. CDR3 length: 15 residues. This CDR3 reads CASSLGEGGENEQYF. Here the CDR3 DNA reads TGTGCCAGCAGTTTGGGCGAGGGCGGGGAAAACGAGCAGTACTTC.

This clonotype was counted ten times or more. The V call is TRBV5-1, the J call TRBJ2-5; no clear D. V gave up 4 bases and J gave up 4 bases, with 8 bases separating them. This CDR3 has 12 residues. The V gene's germline CDR1 is SGHRS and CDR2 YFSETQ. CDR3 nucleotides: TGCGCCAGCAGCCGGGTAGGAGAGACCCAGTACTTC. It codes for CASSRVGETQYF.

The rearrangement joins TRBV6-1 to TRBJ1-5; D gene unclear. V was trimmed by 2 bases and J by 3 bases, leaving 8 bases between them. The V gene's germline CDR1 is MNHNS and CDR2 SASEGT. The CDR3 sequence is 14 residues long. This CDR3 is CASSESGPNQPQHF. CDR3 sequence (DNA): TGTGCCAGCAGTGAATCTGGGCCCAATCAGCCCCAGCATTTT.

V gene TRBV7-9 combines with J gene TRBJ2-2; 8 nucleotides agree with TRBD1. The V gene end was trimmed by 5 bases and the J gene end by 3 bases; junction bases not matched to a gene: 5. Germline lookup yields CDR1 SEHNR and CDR2 FQNEAQ (reference sequence). The CDR3 covers 15 residues. CDR3 sequence: CASSRGDRHTGELFF. DNA of the CDR3: TGTGCCAGCAGCCGCGGGGACAGGCACACCGGGGAGCTGTTTTTT.

This clonotype was seen a handful of times. The J gene is TRBJ1-1, the V gene TRBV27; no clear D gene. V was cut by 8 bases and J by 8 bases, with 21 bases left in between. CDR1 and CDR2 from the germline V gene are MNHEY and SMNVEV (reference sequence). The CDR3 contains 14 residues. This chain's CDR3 is CASFPGMRRGEAFF. CDR3 sequence (DNA): TGTGCCAGCTTTCCCGGGATGAGGAGAGGGGAAGCTTTCTTT.

This chain uses TRBV25-1 with TRBJ2-6; the D gene is possibly TRBD1 (5 bases). CDR3 size: 19 residues. V was pared by 2 bases and J by 0 bases, with 17 bases between. Looked up from germline, CDR1 is MGHDK and CDR2 is SYGVNS. The CDR3 sequence: CASSEGIPGHSSGANVLTF. The CDR3 coding sequence is TGTGCCAGCAGTGAAGGGATCCCAGGGCATAGCTCTGGGGCCAACGTCCTGACTTTC.

This chain joins TRBV7-8 and TRBJ2-7; weak D call: TRBD2 (6 bases). This CDR3 has 13 residues. Deletions cut 1 base from V and 5 bases from J, with 9 bases between. Germline values: CDR1 SGHVS, CDR2 FQNEAQ. The CDR3 is CASSLVRGDEQYF. The CDR3, as DNA: TGTGCCAGCAGCTTAGTGCGGGGTGACGAGCAGTACTTC.

This clonotype occurred a few times. The V gene is TRBV15, the J gene TRBJ1-4; a possible D gene is TRBD1 (6 bases). V was pared by 6 bases and J by 8 bases, with 16 bases between. CDR3 length: 14 amino acids. Germline CDR1 LNHNV, CDR2 YYDKDF (reference sequence). The CDR3 coding sequence is TGTGCCACCAGTCCGGACAGCCGGAAGGAAAAACTGTTTTTT. Its protein product is CATSPDSRKEKLFF.